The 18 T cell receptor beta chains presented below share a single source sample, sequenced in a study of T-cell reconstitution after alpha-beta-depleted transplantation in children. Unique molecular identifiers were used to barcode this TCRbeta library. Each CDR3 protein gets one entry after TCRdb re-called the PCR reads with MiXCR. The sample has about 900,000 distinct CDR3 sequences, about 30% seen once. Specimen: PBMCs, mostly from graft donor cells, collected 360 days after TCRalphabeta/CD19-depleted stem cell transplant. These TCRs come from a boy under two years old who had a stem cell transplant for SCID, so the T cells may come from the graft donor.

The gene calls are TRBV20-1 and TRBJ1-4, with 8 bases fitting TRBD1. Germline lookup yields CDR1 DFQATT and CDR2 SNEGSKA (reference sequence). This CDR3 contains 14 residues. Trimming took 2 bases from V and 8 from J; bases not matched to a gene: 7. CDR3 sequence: CSARSRTGYEKLFF. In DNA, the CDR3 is TGCAGTGCTAGAAGCAGGACAGGGTACGAAAAACTGTTTTTT.

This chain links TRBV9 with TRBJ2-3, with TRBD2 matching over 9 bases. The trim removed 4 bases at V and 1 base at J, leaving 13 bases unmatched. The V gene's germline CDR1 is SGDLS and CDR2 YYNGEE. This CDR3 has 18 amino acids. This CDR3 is CASSPSLSGGSRTDTQYF. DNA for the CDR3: TGTGCCAGCAGCCCAAGTCTCAGCGGGGGGAGCCGCACAGATACGCAGTATTTT.

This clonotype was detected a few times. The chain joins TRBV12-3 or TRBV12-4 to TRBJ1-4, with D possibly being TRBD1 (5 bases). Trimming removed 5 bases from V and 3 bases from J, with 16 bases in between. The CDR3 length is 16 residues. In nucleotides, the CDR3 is TGTGCCAGCAGTACGGGGGATCGGATGGCTAATGAAAAACTGTTTTTT. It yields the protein CASSTGDRMANEKLFF.

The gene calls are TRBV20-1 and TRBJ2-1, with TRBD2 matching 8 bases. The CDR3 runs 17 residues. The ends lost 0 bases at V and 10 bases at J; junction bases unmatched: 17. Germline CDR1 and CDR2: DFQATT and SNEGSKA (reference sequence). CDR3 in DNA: TGCAGTGCTAGAGATCCGGGAGGGCCGCGTGGGGTTTGGGAGCAGTTCTTC. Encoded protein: CSARDPGGPRGVWEQFF.

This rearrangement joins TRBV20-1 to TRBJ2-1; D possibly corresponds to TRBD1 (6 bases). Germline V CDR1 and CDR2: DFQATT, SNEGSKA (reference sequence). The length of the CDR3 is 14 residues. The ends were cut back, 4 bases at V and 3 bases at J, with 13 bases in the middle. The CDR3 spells CSATGQTFYNEQFF. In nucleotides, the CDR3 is TGCAGTGCTACAGGACAGACATTCTACAATGAGCAGTTCTTC.

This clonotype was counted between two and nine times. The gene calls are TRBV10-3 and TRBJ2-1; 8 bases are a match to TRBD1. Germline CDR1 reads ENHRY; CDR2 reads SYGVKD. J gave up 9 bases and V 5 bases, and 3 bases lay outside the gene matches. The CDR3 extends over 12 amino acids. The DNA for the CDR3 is TGTGCCATCAGTTTTCAGGGGGCTGAGCAGTTCTTC. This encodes CAISFQGAEQFF.

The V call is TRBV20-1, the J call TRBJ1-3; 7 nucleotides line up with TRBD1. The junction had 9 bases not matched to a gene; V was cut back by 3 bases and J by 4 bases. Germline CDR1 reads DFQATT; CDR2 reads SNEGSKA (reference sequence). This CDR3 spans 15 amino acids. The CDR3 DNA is TGCAGTGCTAGCCCAGGGGGGACCCCCGGAAACACCATATATTTT. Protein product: CSASPGGTPGNTIYF.

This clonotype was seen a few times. The CDR3 region is CASSPRRAPYNEQFF. The CDR3 DNA sequence: TGTGCCAGCAGCCCCAGAAGGGCCCCCTACAATGAGCAGTTCTTC. The chain recombines TRBV7-2 with TRBJ2-1; D is unclear. The germline CDR1 and CDR2 sequences are SGHTA and FQGNSA. The V end lost 5 bases, the J end lost 2 bases, and 13 bases lay between the germline ends. CDR3 length equals 15 residues.

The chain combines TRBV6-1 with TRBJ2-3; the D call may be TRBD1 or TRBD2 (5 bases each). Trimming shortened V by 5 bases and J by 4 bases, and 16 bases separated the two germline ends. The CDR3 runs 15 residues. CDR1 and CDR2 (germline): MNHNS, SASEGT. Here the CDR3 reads CASSRGTPQADTQYF. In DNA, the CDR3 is TGTGCCAGCAGTCGTGGGACGCCCCAGGCAGATACGCAGTATTTT.

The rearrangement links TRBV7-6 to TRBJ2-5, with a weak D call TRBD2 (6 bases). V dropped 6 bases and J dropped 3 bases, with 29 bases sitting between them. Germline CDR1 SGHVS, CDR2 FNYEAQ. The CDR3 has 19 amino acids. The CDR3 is CASSPRPALAPGREETQYF. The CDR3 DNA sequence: TGTGCCAGCAGTCCACGCCCGGCCCTAGCGCCCGGAAGGGAAGAGACCCAGTACTTC.

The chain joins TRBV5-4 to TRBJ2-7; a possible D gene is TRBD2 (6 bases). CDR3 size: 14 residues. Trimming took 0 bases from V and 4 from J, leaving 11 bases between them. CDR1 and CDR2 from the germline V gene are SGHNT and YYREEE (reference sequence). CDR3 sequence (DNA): TGTGCCAGCAGCTTGGACCCCGGAGGGTACGAGCAGTACTTC. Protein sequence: CASSLDPGGYEQYF. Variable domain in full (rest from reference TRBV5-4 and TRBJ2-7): ETGVTQSPTHLIKTRGQQVTLRCSSQSGHNTVSWYQQALGQGPQFIFQYYREEENGRGNFPPRFSGLQFPNYSSELNVNALELDDSALYLCASSLDPGGYEQYFGPGTRLTVT.

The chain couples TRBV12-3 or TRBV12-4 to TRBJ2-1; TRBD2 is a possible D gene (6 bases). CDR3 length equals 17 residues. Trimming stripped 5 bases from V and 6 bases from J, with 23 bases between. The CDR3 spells CASSPSTLALNFNEQFF. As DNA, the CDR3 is TGTGCCAGCAGTCCCAGCACACTAGCCCTCAACTTCAATGAGCAGTTCTTC.

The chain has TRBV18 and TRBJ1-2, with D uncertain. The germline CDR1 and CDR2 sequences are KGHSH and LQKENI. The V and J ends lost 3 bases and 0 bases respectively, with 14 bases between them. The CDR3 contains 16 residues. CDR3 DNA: TGTGCCAGCTCACCTCCGAATCATGATCCTAACTATGGCTACACCTTC. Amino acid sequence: CASSPPNHDPNYGYTF.

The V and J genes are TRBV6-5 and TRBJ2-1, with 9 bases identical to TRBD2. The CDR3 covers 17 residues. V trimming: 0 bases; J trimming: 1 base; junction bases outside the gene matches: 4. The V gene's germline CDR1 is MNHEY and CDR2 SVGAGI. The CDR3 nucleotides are TGTGCCAGCAGTTACTCCCAAAGCGGGAGGTCCTACAATGAGCAGTTCTTC. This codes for CASSYSQSGRSYNEQFF.

The CDR3 loop reads CSVEDPAGASYNEQFF. CDR3 in DNA: TGCAGCGTTGAAGATCCGGCGGGGGCTTCCTACAATGAGCAGTTCTTC. This chain uses TRBV29-1 with TRBJ2-1; TRBD2 might be the D (7 bases). Germline V CDR1 and CDR2: SQVTM, ANQGSEA. The CDR3 covers 16 residues. Trimming took off 0 bases at V and 1 base at J, with 13 bases between the two ends.

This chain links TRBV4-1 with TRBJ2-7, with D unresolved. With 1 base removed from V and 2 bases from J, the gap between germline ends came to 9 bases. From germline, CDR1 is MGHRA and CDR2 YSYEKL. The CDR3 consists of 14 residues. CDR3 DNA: TGCGCCAGCAGCCAAGTGGGCCGTCCCTACGAGCAGTACTTC. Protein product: CASSQVGRPYEQYF.

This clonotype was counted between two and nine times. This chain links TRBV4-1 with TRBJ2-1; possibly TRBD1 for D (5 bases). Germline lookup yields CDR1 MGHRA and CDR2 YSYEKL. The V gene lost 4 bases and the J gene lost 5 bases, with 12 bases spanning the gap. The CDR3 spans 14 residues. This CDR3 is CASSRGAGNNEQFF. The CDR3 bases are TGCGCCAGCAGCCGCGGAGCAGGGAACAATGAGCAGTTCTTC.

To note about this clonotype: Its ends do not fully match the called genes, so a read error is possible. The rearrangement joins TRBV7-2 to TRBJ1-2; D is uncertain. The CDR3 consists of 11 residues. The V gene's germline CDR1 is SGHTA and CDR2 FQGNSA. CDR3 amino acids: CASSLGPDSHF. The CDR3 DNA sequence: TGTGCCAGCAGCTTAGGCCCTGACTCCCACTTC.